This TCR beta chain was captured by sequencing in a study of T cell changes during pregnancy in multiple sclerosis. TCRdb keeps only in-frame clones here, not all; method: immunoSEQ multiplex PCR. Among 35,000 to 45,000 clones, about 91% were seen once, and the ten largest hold just under 2%. The CDR3 is 14 residues long. CDR1 LNHDA and CDR2 SQIVND come from the germline V gene (reference sequence). Deletions cut 5 bases from V and 3 bases from J, with 11 bases between. V usage is TRBV19 and J usage is TRBJ1-5, with a possible D match to TRBD1 (5 bases). The sequences come from CD4+ T cells from peripheral blood mononuclear cells, collected after pregnancy. The TCR originated in a female donor in good health, enrolled as a control in a pregnancy study. The CDR3 DNA is TGTGCCAGTAGTCCCTACAGGTCCAATCAGCCCCAGCATTTT. Translation gives CASSPYRSNQPQHF.